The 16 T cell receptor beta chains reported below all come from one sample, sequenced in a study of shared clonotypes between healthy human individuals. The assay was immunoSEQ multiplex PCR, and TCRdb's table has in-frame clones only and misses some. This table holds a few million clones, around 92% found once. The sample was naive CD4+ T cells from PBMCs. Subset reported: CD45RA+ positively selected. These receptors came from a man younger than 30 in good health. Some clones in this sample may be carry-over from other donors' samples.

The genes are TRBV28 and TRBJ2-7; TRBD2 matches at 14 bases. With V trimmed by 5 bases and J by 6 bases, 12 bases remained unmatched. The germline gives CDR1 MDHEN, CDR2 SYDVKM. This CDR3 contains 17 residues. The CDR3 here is CASSPRTSGRPPPEQYF. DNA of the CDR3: TGTGCCAGCAGTCCCCGGACTAGCGGGAGGCCTCCACCCGAGCAGTACTTC. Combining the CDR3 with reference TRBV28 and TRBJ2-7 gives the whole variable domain DVKVTQSSRYLVKRTGEKVFLECVQDMDHENMFWYRQDPGLGLRLIYFSYDVKMKEKGDIPEGYSVSREKKERFSLILESASTNQTSMYLCASSPRTSGRPPPEQYFGPGTRLTVT.

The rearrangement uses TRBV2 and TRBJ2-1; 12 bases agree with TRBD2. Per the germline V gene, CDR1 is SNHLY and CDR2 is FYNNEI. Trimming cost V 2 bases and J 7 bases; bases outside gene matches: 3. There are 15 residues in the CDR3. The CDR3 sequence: CASSEKTSGSNEQFF. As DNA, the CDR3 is TGTGCCAGCAGTGAAAAGACTAGCGGGAGTAATGAGCAGTTCTTC.

This CDR3 reads CASSEGLVQETQYF. The DNA of the CDR3 is TGTGCCAGCAGCGAAGGACTAGTCCAAGAGACCCAGTACTTC. V gene TRBV9 combines with J gene TRBJ2-5; 7 bases line up with TRBD2. This CDR3 is 14 amino acids long. Looked up from germline, CDR1 is SGDLS and CDR2 is YYNGEE. V lost 3 bases and J lost 1; bases outside the gene matches: 3. Using reference TRBV9 and TRBJ2-5 for the parts outside the CDR3, the full variable domain is DSGVTQTPKHLITATGQRVTLRCSPRSGDLSVYWYQQSLDQGLQFLIQYYNGEERAKGNILERFSAQQFPDLHSELNLSSLELGDSALYFCASSEGLVQETQYFGPGTRLLVL.

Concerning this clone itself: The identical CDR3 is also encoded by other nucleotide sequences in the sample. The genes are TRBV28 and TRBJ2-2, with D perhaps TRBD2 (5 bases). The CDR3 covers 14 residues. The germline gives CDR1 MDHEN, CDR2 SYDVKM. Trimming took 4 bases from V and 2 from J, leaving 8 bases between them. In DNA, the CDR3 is TGTGCCAGCAGTTCCGCGGGTAACACCGGGGAGCTGTTTTTT. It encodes CASSSAGNTGELFF.

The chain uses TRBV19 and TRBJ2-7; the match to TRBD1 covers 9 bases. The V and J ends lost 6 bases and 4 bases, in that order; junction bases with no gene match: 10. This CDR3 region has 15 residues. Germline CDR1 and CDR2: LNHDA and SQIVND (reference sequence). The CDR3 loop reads CASREVDRGLYEQYF. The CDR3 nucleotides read TGTGCCAGTAGAGAGGTGGACAGGGGTTTATACGAGCAGTACTTC.

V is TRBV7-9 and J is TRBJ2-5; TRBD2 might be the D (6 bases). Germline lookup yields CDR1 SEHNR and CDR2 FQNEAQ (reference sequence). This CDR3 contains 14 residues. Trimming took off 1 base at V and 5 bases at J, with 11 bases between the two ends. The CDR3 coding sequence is TGTGCCAGCAGCTTAGTTGGGACTCTGGAGACCCAGTACTTC. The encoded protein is CASSLVGTLETQYF.

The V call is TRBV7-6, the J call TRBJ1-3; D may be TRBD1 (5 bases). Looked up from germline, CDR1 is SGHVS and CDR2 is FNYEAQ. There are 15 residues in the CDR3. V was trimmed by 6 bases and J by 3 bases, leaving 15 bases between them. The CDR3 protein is CASSPVEGFGNTIYF. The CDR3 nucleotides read TGTGCCAGCAGTCCTGTTGAGGGGTTTGGAAACACCATATATTTT.

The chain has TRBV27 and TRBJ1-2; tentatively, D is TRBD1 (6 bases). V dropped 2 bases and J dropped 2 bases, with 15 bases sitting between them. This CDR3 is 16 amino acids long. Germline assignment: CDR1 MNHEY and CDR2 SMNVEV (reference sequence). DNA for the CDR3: TGTGCCAGCAGTTTAGGTCGAGGACAGTCGAACTATGGCTACACCTTC. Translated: CASSLGRGQSNYGYTF.

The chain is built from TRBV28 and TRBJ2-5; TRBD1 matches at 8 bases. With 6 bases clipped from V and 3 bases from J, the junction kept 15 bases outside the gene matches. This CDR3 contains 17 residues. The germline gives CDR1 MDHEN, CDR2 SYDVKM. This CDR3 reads CASRVLQGVGKKETQYF. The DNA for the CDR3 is TGTGCCAGCAGAGTTCTACAGGGGGTCGGCAAAAAAGAGACCCAGTACTTC. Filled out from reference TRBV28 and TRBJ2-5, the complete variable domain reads DVKVTQSSRYLVKRTGEKVFLECVQDMDHENMFWYRQDPGLGLRLIYFSYDVKMKEKGDIPEGYSVSREKKERFSLILESASTNQTSMYLCASRVLQGVGKKETQYFGPGTRLLVL.

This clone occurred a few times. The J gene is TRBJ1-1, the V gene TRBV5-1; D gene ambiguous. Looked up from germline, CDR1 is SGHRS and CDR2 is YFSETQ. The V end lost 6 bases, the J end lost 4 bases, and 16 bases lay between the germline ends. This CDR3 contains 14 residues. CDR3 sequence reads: CASTSLGEGTEAFF. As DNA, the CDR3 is TGCGCCAGCACCTCTTTGGGTGAGGGCACTGAAGCTTTCTTT.

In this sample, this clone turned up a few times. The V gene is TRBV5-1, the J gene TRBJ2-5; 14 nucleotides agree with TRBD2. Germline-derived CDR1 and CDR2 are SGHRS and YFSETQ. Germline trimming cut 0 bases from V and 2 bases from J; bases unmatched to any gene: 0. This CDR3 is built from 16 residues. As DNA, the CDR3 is TGCGCCAGCAGCTTGGGGACTAGCGGGGGGCAAGAGACCCAGTACTTC. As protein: CASSLGTSGGQETQYF.

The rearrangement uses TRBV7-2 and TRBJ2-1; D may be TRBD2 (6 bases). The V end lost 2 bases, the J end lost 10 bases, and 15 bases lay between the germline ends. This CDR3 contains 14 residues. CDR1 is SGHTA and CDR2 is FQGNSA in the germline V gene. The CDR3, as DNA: TGTGCCAGCAGCTTAACACGACTAGTGGGGGAGCAGTTCTTC. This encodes CASSLTRLVGEQFF.

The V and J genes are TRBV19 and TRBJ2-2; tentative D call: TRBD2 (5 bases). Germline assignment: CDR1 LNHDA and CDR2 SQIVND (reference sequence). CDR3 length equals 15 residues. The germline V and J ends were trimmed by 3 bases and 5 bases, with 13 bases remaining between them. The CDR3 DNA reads TGTGCCAGTAGTATGGGAAGATGGGAGACCGGGGAGCTGTTTTTT. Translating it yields CASSMGRWETGELFF. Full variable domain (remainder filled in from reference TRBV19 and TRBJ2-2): DGGITQSPKYLFRKEGQNVTLSCEQNLNHDAMYWYRQDPGQGLRLIYYSQIVNDFQKGDIAEGYSVSREKKESFPLTVTSAQKNPTAFYLCASSMGRWETGELFFGEGSRLTVL.

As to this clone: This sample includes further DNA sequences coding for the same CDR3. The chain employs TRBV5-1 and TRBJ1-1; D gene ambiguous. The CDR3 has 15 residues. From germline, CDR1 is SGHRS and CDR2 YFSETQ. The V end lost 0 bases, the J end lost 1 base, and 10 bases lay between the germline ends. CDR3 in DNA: TGCGCCAGCAGCTTGGCCGGGTTGGGGAACACTGAAGCTTTCTTT. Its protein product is CASSLAGLGNTEAFF. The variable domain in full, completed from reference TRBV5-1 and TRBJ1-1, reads KAGVTQTPRYLIKTRGQQVTLSCSPISGHRSVSWYQQTPGQGLQFLFEYFSETQRNKGNFPGRFSGRQFSNSRSEMNVSTLELGDSALYLCASSLAGLGNTEAFFGQGTRLTVV.

The CDR3 reads CATSRDTQGQGVDEQYF. The CDR3 bases are TGTGCCACCAGCAGAGACACCCAGGGACAGGGGGTTGACGAGCAGTACTTC. This chain uses TRBV15 with TRBJ2-7, with TRBD1 matching over 11 bases. J gave up 5 bases and V 0 bases, and 9 bases lay outside the gene matches. Germline CDR1 is LNHNV and CDR2 is YYDKDF (reference sequence). This CDR3 is built from 17 residues.

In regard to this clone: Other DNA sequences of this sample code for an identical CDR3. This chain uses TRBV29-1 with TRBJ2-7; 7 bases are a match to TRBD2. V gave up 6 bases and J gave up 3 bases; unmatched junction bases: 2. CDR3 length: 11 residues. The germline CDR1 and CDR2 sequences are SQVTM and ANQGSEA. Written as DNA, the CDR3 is TGCAGCGTAGGGGACTACTACGAGCAGTACTTC. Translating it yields CSVGDYYEQYF.